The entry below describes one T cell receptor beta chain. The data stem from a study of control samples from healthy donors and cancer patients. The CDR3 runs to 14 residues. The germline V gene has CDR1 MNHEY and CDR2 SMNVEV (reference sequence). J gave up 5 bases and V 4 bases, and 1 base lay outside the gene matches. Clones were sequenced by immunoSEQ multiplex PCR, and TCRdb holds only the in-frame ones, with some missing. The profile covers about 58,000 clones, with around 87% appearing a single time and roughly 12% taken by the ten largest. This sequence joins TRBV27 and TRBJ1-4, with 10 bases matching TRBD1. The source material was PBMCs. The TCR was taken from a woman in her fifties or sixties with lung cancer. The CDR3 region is CASSWDRGNEKLFF. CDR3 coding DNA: TGTGCCAGCAGTTGGGACAGGGGAAATGAAAAACTGTTTTTT. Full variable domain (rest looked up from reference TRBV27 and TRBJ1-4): EAQVTQNPRYLITVTGKKLTVTCSQNMNHEYMSWYRQDPGLGLRQIYYSMNVEVTDKGDVPEGYKVSRKEKRNFPLILESPSPNQTSLYFCASSWDRGNEKLFFGSGTQLSVL.